This T cell receptor beta chain stems from a study of blood T cell repertoires in COVID-19. As for the study in general: Acute and convalescent COVID-19 samples came from the United States, Italy and Spain. Nucleic acid was either cDNA or gDNA, and it came from T cells, B-cell-depleted T cells, or PBMCs.

V was clipped by 1 base and J by 2 bases, with 8 bases between them. Germline lookup yields CDR1 MGHRA and CDR2 YSYEKL. This CDR3 has 14 residues. As originally analysed: Reference gene primer amplification gave estimated nucleated cell counts. Profiled with immunoSEQ multiplex PCR; TCRdb holds only in-frame clones, not every one. V and J calls and clone size are copied from that table; D and trimming were computed from the DNA. The profile shows 65,000 to 70,000 clones, 80% to 90% of them singletons. The sample consisted of peripheral blood. The rearrangement uses TRBV4-1 and TRBJ2-5; the D is unclear. The receptor was isolated from a woman aged 55-75 years with acute or convalescent COVID-19. CDR3 sequence (DNA): TGCGCCAGCAGCCAAGTTCGCGGTCAAGAGACCCAGTACTTC. Protein product: CASSQVRGQETQYF.